The 2 T cell receptor beta chains in this list originate from one sample, sequenced in a study of PD-L1 blockade in urothelial cancer. Sequencing used immunoSEQ multiplex PCR; TCRdb keeps in-frame clones, though not all of them. The table shows around 100,000 clones, with approximately 89% occurring only once. Stated time point: peripheral blood 6 weeks after treatment start. The specimen was PBMCs, collected around atezolizumab (anti-PD-L1) treatment. The receptors here all came from a man between 60 and 75 years old with urothelial cancer.

V is TRBV6-6 and J is TRBJ1-4, with D maybe TRBD1 (5 bases). V was clipped by 2 bases and J by 11 bases, with 6 bases between them. CDR3 length: 11 residues. Germline lookup yields CDR1 MNHNY and CDR2 SVGAGI (reference sequence). The CDR3 nucleotides are TGTGCCAGCAGTTACGGGGGGAAACTGTTTTTT. Its translation: CASSYGGKLFF.

The chain links TRBV4-3 to TRBJ2-3; 8 bases agree with TRBD2. CDR1 is LGHNA, CDR2 YSLEER, per germline. The CDR3 sequence is 16 residues long. With V trimmed by 0 bases and J by 2 bases, 4 bases remained unmatched. The CDR3 loop reads CASSQDPRGVTDTQYF. CDR3 bases: TGCGCCAGCAGCCAAGATCCGCGGGGGGTCACAGATACGCAGTATTTT.